This T cell receptor beta chain was recorded in a study of T cell responses to AZD1222 COVID-19 vaccine (dated by TCRdb to 2020 to 2023). At the level of the whole study: AZD1222 recipients given second doses at about 4 weeks or at about 12 weeks were pooled, since spike-specific TCR depth and breadth were not found to differ between the two schedules. Trial participants were enrolled by age into subgroups of 18-55, 56-69 and 70-plus years, and roughly 150, 30 and 60 TCR-sequenced participants, respectively, were included in these subgroups. TCR sequencing covered 233 trial participants: roughly 200 given two doses of AZD1222 and around 25 given two doses of MenACWY control vaccine. The full study reports these points: The whole spike protein was spanned by vaccine-associated CD4 TCRs, and dominant responses were seen in regions 160-218 and 743-854. Epitopes outside the regions mutated in the B.1.351 and B.1.1.7 variants were reportedly recognized by nearly half of the unique spike-specific TCRs. Most participants were white British and females outnumbered males, and the authors suggested that clonal diversity may have been underestimated. No day 14 peak-response samples were available, so repertoires were characterized only after the peak T cell response. A significant rise in spike-specific TCR breadth and depth was observed after two AZD1222 doses relative to day 0 and relative to MenACWY recipients. Conclusions about previously exposed vaccinees were limited because only six or seven AZD1222 recipients were SARS-CoV-2 seropositive at baseline. The 56-69-year group was small, and its depth increase did not reach significance, likely because of low power.

The time point label of this sample denotes: baseline before first vaccination. Vaccinee samples were obtained from the UK trials COV001 and COV002, which included a single-blind randomized controlled phase 2/3 trial of AZD1222 (ChAdOx1 nCoV-19) in healthy adults. Trial participant PBMC samples were collected at day 0 and day 28 after the second dose for TCRbeta chain sequencing. Taken from cysteine to phenylalanine, the CDR3 has 15 residues. The DNA shown is the 45-base CDR3, in frame from base 1. Here V drops 1 base and J drops 2 bases, and the junction holds 2 bases not matched to any gene. The CDR1 and CDR2 encoded by the germline V gene are LGHNA and YSLEER. Worth noting for this clone: It lacks a known antigen. Per-nucleotide qualities are absent, and no much larger clonotype sits a single base away.

The CDR3 regions of human TCRbeta chains were analyzed by immunosequencing. The study's own analysis went as follows. Repertoire TCRs were matched against a reference library of SARS-CoV-2-specific TCRs generated with the MIRA antigen-specificity platform. Breadth meant the fraction of unique TCRs that were SARS-CoV-2-associated, whereas depth meant the fraction of total T cells that were SARS-CoV-2-associated. Using the MIRA data, each spike-specific TCR was mapped to the spike region that the TCR reacts to and placed in a CD4 or CD8 class. Log10-transformed breadth and depth values were compared by one-way ANOVA with Sidak's multiple comparisons tests. Entries here come from immuneACCESS through TCRdb and include only in-frame sequences with V and J called. Some clones fail to appear in such tables; in the studies checked, an unresolved V gene covers under half of the shortfall, and the cause of the remainder is unknown. V, J and clone size were drawn from that table, and D and trimming were deduced from the DNA. The sample table contains about 150,000 clones; only one count was recorded for approximately 90% of them. Roughly 4.7% of the sample is in the top ten clones.

The sample in question was peripheral blood, obtained on day 0 of AZD1222 vaccination. The source is an adult in good health. The chain is made from TRBV4-3 and TRBJ2-3; TRBD1 lines up with 8 middle nucleotides. DNA sequence: TGCGCCAGCAGCCAAGGGACAGGGAACACAGATACGCAGTATTTT. Its coded protein is CASSQGTGNTDTQYF.